This T cell receptor (beta chain) was sequenced in a study of cytomegalovirus exposure and HLA in healthy donors. Germline V CDR1 and CDR2: MNHEY, SMNVEV (reference sequence). The J segment lost 5 bases and the V segment lost 7 bases, leaving 9 bases of the junction unmatched. This CDR3 comprises 14 residues. TCRdb's table, derived via immunoSEQ multiplex PCR, lists solely in-frame clones and lacks some. This sample carries approximately 230,000 clones, about 88% of them seen once, and the ten largest clones take about 12%. The study, taken as a whole, reports: The listing of 150 to 200 TCR beta chains classed them as cytomegalovirus-associated.

Of note for this clone: What it binds is not known.

The sequencing sample was made of PBMCs. This sequence originates from a man aged 18 to 30 in good health and CMV-seropositive. The gene calls are TRBV27 and TRBJ1-2; 8 bases align to TRBD1. CDR3 loop: CASTPSQGAYGYTF. CDR3 in DNA: TGTGCCAGCACCCCGTCTCAGGGGGCTTATGGCTACACCTTC.